What follows are 10 T cell receptor beta chains derived from one specimen sequenced in a study of cytomegalovirus exposure and HLA in healthy donors (dated by TCRdb to between 2016 and 2019). Library creation used the immunoSEQ multiplex PCR assay. A mixture of 60 forward primers for TCR Vbeta segments and 13 reverse primers for TCR Jbeta segments was used in the multiplex PCR. The table comes from immuneACCESS by way of TCRdb, which keeps in-frame sequences with V and J called. Part of the clones is missing from these tables; in studies checked, under half for an unresolved V gene and the rest for unknown reasons. The sample table records around 80,000 clones; over 60% of these occur just once. Clones ranked in the top ten supply 4.4% of the sample. The sample consisted of PBMCs. The receptors come from a male donor in good health and CMV-seropositive.

The rearrangement uses TRBV5-1 and TRBJ2-4; TRBD1 matches at 8 bases. The junction had 14 bases not matched to a gene; V was cut back by 0 bases and J by 0 bases. The CDR3 sequence is 20 residues long. Per germline, CDR1 SGHRS and CDR2 YFSETQ. This CDR3 reads CASSLEGTGRGLLAKNIQYF. The CDR3 nucleotides read TGCGCCAGCAGCTTGGAAGGGACAGGACGCGGGCTACTAGCCAAAAACATTCAGTACTTC.

This chain links TRBV23-1 with TRBJ1-2; TRBD1 agrees at 8 bases. TRBV23-1 is marked as an open reading frame, function uncertain. CDR3 length equals 13 residues. The trim removed 2 bases at V and 4 bases at J, leaving 0 bases unmatched. CDR3 bases: TGCGCCAGCAGTCAAGACAGGGGCTATGGCTACACCTTC. This codes for CASSQDRGYGYTF.

The chain recombines TRBV5-1 with TRBJ1-3; maybe TRBD1 (6 bases). This CDR3 comprises 18 residues. CDR1 and CDR2 from the germline V gene are SGHRS and YFSETQ. Trimming left V 0 bases short and J 0 bases short, with 16 bases between. CDR3 in DNA: TGCGCCAGCAGCTTGGATATTAGGACAGTGACCTCTGGAAACACCATATATTTT. Its translation: CASSLDIRTVTSGNTIYF.

This rearrangement joins TRBV5-4 to TRBJ2-1, with 8 bases matching TRBD2. CDR1 SGHNT and CDR2 YYREEE come from the germline V gene (reference sequence). The length of the CDR3 is 13 residues. Unmatched junction bases numbered 3, after V lost 2 bases and J lost 8 bases. The CDR3 DNA follows: TGTGCCAGCAGCTTCCGGGAGGGTGATGAGCAGTTCTTC. Its translation is CASSFREGDEQFF.

As regards this clone: Other DNA variants within this sample encode the same CDR3. The chain combines TRBV7-2 with TRBJ1-5; D is unresolved. Trimming took 1 base from V and 3 from J, leaving 7 bases between them. Per the germline V gene, CDR1 is SGHTA and CDR2 is FQGNSA. This CDR3 is built from 14 residues. The CDR3 nucleotides are TGTGCCAGCAGCTTAGGGCAGTTCAATCAGCCCCAGCATTTT. Its protein is CASSLGQFNQPQHF.

This clone was observed a single time. One junction end disagrees with the germline gene, perhaps due to a read error. This chain connects TRBV30 to TRBJ1-2; 7 bases are a match to TRBD1. The CDR3 has 11 residues. The germline V gene encodes CDR1 GTSNPN and CDR2 SVGIG (reference sequence). CDR3 in amino acids: CAWSVGGGYPF. The CDR3 coding sequence is TGTGCCTGGAGTGTAGGAGGGGGCTACCCCTTC.

The CDR3 loop reads CASSLNPGTEAFF. Written as DNA, the CDR3 is TGTGCCAGCAGCCTGAACCCGGGCACTGAAGCTTTCTTT. V and J are TRBV14 and TRBJ1-1; D remains unclear. The CDR3 runs to 13 residues. Per the germline V gene, CDR1 is SGHDN and CDR2 is FVKESK. The V gene lost 4 bases and the J gene lost 4 bases, with 10 bases spanning the gap.

This rearrangement joins TRBV9 to TRBJ2-2; D perhaps matches TRBD2 (5 bases). Germline CDR1 is SGDLS and CDR2 is YYNGEE. V dropped 0 bases and J dropped 1 base, with 7 bases sitting between them. The CDR3 consists of 15 residues. CDR3 nucleotides: TGTGCCAGCAGCGTAGGTGGAGGGAACACCGGGGAGCTGTTTTTT. Amino acids: CASSVGGGNTGELFF. Full variable domain (remainder filled in from reference TRBV9 and TRBJ2-2): DSGVTQTPKHLITATGQRVTLRCSPRSGDLSVYWYQQSLDQGLQFLIQYYNGEERAKGNILERFSAQQFPDLHSELNLSSLELGDSALYFCASSVGGGNTGELFFGEGSRLTVL.

CDR3 sequence (DNA): TGTGCCAGCAGCGTAGACGGCAGGCCTAATGAAAAACTGTTTTTT. Its translation is CASSVDGRPNEKLFF. The V gene is TRBV9, the J gene TRBJ1-4, with D unresolved. The CDR3 consists of 15 residues. The germline V gene encodes CDR1 SGDLS and CDR2 YYNGEE. The V end was cut by 0 bases, the J end by 3 bases, with 9 bases between.

This chain links TRBV19 with TRBJ2-5; D might be TRBD1 (5 bases). The CDR3 runs 13 residues. CDR1 is LNHDA, CDR2 SQIVND, per germline (reference sequence). V lost 4 bases, J lost 0 bases, and 6 bases lay in between. In DNA form, the CDR3 reads TGTGCCAGTAGTACAGGGAACCAAGAGACCCAGTACTTC. Its protein is CASSTGNQETQYF.